This TCR beta chain was sequenced in a study of beta chain features in type 1 diabetes (dated by TCRdb to the late 2010s). Turning to the overall study: Patients and healthy donors did not differ in mean age, gender distribution, total cell number or subset yield. Across all samples, roughly 110,000,000 sorted cells were examined, and cell number per subset correlated strongly with RNA yield. The study compared the TCRB repertoires of sorted circulating CD4+ T cell subsets in recently diagnosed type 1 diabetes patients with those in matched healthy donors. Whereas all 28 donors provided naive and central memory subsets, regulatory and stem cell-like memory subsets were isolated from just 8 patients and roughly 8 healthy donors.

All of the isolated RNA was reverse transcribed with the High Capacity cDNA Reverse Transcription Kit, so expressed TCRB transcripts were sequenced. Deep immunoSEQ sequencing was performed on naive, central memory and regulatory T cell samples, with an average of approximately 3.9 million total reads per sample. After sorted cells were lysed in RLT buffer, RNA was extracted with DNase-treated RNeasy Micro or Mini kits, with the choice depending on cell number. Each cell subset was processed on its own to prevent cross-contamination, while patient and healthy donor samples were processed together. The immunoSEQ multiplex PCR was used to amplify TCRB sequences from cDNA, yielding 87-bp fragments that span the CDR3 region. Amplicons were sequenced on the Illumina HiSeq platform. Under the source paper's analysis protocol: PCR bias was corrected computationally using synthetic template baselines, and reads within Hamming distance 2 were collapsed, with unmergeable singletons discarded. By aligning reads against IMGT, V, D and J genes, CDR3 length, and insertions or deletions at six rearrangement sites were assigned. Within each subset, clonotype counts were normalized to the number of sorted cells before true diversity and Gini coefficients were calculated with the tcR R package. Repertoire sharing was quantified using the overlap coefficient calculated on TCRB nucleotide sequences. Out-of-frame TCRB sequences from naive cells were analyzed as a proxy for the pre-selection repertoire. TCRdb stores this immuneACCESS table with in-frame sequences only. Part of the clones is absent; in the studies checked, under half of the shortfall reflects unresolved V genes, and no reason is known for the rest. Clone size and the V and J calls come from that table; the DNA yielded D and trimming. In this sample the table shows hundreds of thousands of clones, around 15% of which occur a single time. Together, the top ten hold around 0.016% of the sample.

V trim: 1 base; J trim: 3 bases; unmatched bases: 3. The CDR3, from cysteine to phenylalanine, totals 15 residues. Left in the record is the CDR3 DNA by itself, 45 bases read in frame from the first base. Looking up the germline V gene yields CDR1 SGHRS and CDR2 YFSETQ. A note on this clone: Its specific antigen is unknown. Base qualities are not at hand, and no much larger clone is one base apart.

Each donor gave one peripheral blood draw, roughly 0.11 L on average, collected into heparinised tubes. A BD FACSAria II and a panel including CD45RO, CCR7, CD25, CD127, CD95 and CD27 were used to sort naive, central memory, regulatory and stem cell-like memory CD4+ T cells. A purity above 95% was achieved for all sorted populations. PBMCs were separated immediately by Lymphoprep density gradient centrifugation and were stained directly, without being cultured. So that batch effects would be minimized, each experiment stained and sorted samples in pairs, pairing one healthy donor with one patient. Beyond this particular receptor, the publication reports: Shorter templates might have been favored by PCR, but patient and control samples were amplified and corrected together, so both groups would have been affected equally by any skew. Naive, central memory and regulatory TCRB repertoires appeared to be more alike among patients than among healthy donors. Because small numbers of individuals were included in the HLA sub-analyses, any influence of HLA type on TCRB rearrangement was left unresolved. In all four CD4+ subsets, TCRB CDR3 length was moderately but significantly shorter in type 1 diabetes patients. At VDJ recombination sites, type 1 diabetes patients had fewer insertions and more deleted nucleotides, which implies abnormalities in thymic rearrangement. Because cDNA was sequenced instead of genomic DNA, highly expressing activated cells could be over-represented, though the groups showed no difference in activation or CD3 levels.

This chain is built from TRBV5-1 and TRBJ1-5, and 8 junctional nucleotides match TRBD1. This receptor was obtained from a man aged 25-40 years with type 1 diabetes. The source material was naive CD4+ T cells from blood. The cell subset or site label, read with the paper, signifies: true naive CD4+ T cells. The CDR3 is CASSLWTGLNQPQHF. The nucleotides read TGCGCCAGCAGCTTGTGGACAGGGCTCAATCAGCCCCAGCATTTT.